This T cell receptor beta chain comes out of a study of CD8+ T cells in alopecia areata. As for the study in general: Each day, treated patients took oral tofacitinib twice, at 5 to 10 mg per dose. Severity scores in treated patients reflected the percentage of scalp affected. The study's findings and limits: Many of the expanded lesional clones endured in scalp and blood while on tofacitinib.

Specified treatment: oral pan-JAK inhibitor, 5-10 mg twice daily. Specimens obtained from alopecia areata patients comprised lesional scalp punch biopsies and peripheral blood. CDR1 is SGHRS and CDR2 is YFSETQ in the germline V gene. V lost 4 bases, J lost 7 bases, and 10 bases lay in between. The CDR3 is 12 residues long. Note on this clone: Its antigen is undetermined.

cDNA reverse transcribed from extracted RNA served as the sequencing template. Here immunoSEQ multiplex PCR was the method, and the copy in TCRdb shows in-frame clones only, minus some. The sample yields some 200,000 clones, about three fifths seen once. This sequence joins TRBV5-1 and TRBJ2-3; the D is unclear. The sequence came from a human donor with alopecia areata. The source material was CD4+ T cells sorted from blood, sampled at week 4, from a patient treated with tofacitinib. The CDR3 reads CASSPGAHTQYF. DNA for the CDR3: TGCGCCAGCAGCCCTGGAGCGCATACGCAGTATTTT.